This T cell receptor (beta chain) was sequenced for a study of blood T cell repertoires in COVID-19. Across the whole study: PBMCs, B-cell-depleted T cells, or T cells were the source of the cDNA or gDNA that made up the material.

Profiled with immunoSEQ multiplex PCR; TCRdb holds only in-frame clones, not every one. The sample lists roughly 250,000 clones, around nine tenths occurring once. V lost 3 bases and J lost 9; bases outside the gene matches: 2. Germline lookup yields CDR1 MNHEY and CDR2 SVGEGT. The CDR3 is made up of 12 amino acids. This TCR was recovered from a man aged 25 to 45 with COVID-19, enrolled during active disease. The genes are TRBV6-2 or TRBV6-3 and TRBJ1-1; 9 bases map to TRBD1. Sample: peripheral blood. The CDR3 DNA sequence: TGTGCCAGCAGTTATGGACAGGGGAAAGCTTTCTTT. It yields the protein CASSYGQGKAFF.